The 25 T cell receptor beta chains in this list originate from one sample, sequenced in a study of identical twins. MiXCR was run by TCRdb on the 5' RACE reads, yielding one entry per CDR3 protein. The table records about 1.7 million distinct CDR3 sequences, about 31% of them present only once. The sample comprised cord blood. Every receptor here comes from a newborn girl in good health.

J is TRBJ1-1 and V is TRBV12-5; 9 bases align to TRBD1. Germline V gene lookup returns CDR1 LGHNT and CDR2 FRNRAP. J gave up 4 bases and V 2 bases, and 5 bases lay outside the gene matches. The CDR3 is 15 residues long. CDR3 sequence reads: CASGLSLTGGTEAFF. CDR3 sequence (DNA): TGTGCTAGTGGTTTGTCCCTGACAGGGGGCACTGAAGCTTTCTTT.

The genes are TRBV6-2 or TRBV6-3 and TRBJ2-5, with TRBD1 identical over 7 bases. The CDR3 length is 15 residues. Germline assignment: CDR1 MNHEY and CDR2 SVGEGT. The V segment lost 1 base and the J segment 2 bases; nucleotides outside the gene matches: 4. The CDR3 region has the DNA TGTGCCAGCAGTTACTTGACAGGGTTTCAAGAGACCCAGTACTTC. This gives the protein CASSYLTGFQETQYF.

Only a few counts were recorded for this clonotype. This chain joins TRBV30 and TRBJ1-2; no definite D call. The germline V gene has CDR1 GTSNPN and CDR2 SVGIG (reference sequence). Trimming took off 0 bases at V and 8 bases at J, with 10 bases between the two ends. The CDR3 is 12 amino acids. CDR3 loop: CAWSVRVGGYTF. The CDR3 DNA is TGTGCCTGGAGTGTACGGGTCGGCGGCTACACCTTC.

The genes are TRBV25-1 and TRBJ2-2; D is uncertain. Germline V gene sequence: CDR1 MGHDK, CDR2 SYGVNS. This CDR3 comprises 14 residues. Trimming removed 6 bases from V and 1 base from J, with 9 bases in between. The CDR3 nucleotides are TGTGCCAGCAGGAGCCCCGTGAACACCGGGGAGCTGTTTTTT. This encodes CASRSPVNTGELFF.

V and J are TRBV4-2 and TRBJ2-1, with D possibly TRBD2 on 7 matching bases. CDR1 is LGHNA, CDR2 YNFKEQ, per germline. The CDR3 totals 16 residues. V lost 0 bases to trimming and J lost 5 bases, with 14 bases between them. CDR3 nucleotide sequence: TGTGCCAGCAGCCAAGAGTACGGGGGGCCCCACAATGAGCAGTTCTTC. This translates into CASSQEYGGPHNEQFF.

In this sample, this clonotype turned up a few times. The chain couples TRBV6-5 to TRBJ2-1, with TRBD2 identical over 12 bases. Germline V lookup: CDR1 MNHEY, CDR2 SVGAGI. Trimming cost V 6 bases and J 5 bases; bases outside gene matches: 5. This CDR3 spans 15 amino acids. The CDR3 nucleotides are TGTGCCAGCAGCTCACTAGCGGGAGGCGACAATGAGCAGTTCTTC. Its protein is CASSSLAGGDNEQFF.

Note on this clonotype: Relative to the germline gene, one junction end is altered; a read error may explain this. This chain uses TRBV3-1 with TRBJ2-7; D could derive from TRBD1 or TRBD2 (5 bases each). Germline V gene lookup returns CDR1 LGHDT and CDR2 YNNKEL (reference sequence). There are 12 residues in the CDR3. CDR3 coding DNA: TGTGCCTGCAGCCCCTCGGGGCTCGAGCAGTACTTC. It is translated as CACSPSGLEQYF.

This clonotype was seen at least ten times. The J gene is TRBJ2-1, the V gene TRBV7-2; no definite D call. The CDR3 runs to 12 residues. The V and J ends lost 3 bases and 6 bases respectively, with 6 bases between them. Germline CDR1 reads SGHTA; CDR2 reads FQGNSA. CDR3 nucleotide sequence: TGTGCCAGCAGCTTTCGAAGCAATGAGCAGTTCTTC. This codes for CASSFRSNEQFF.

J is TRBJ2-4 and V is TRBV6-1, with D possibly being TRBD2 (6 bases). Per germline, CDR1 MNHNS and CDR2 SASEGT. V shed 3 bases and J shed 2 bases, with 14 bases lying between them. This CDR3 spans 16 amino acids. The chain's CDR3 is CASSDRRAGTKNIQYF. The CDR3 DNA reads TGTGCCAGCAGTGATCGCAGGGCGGGAACCAAAAACATTCAGTACTTC.

This chain uses TRBV6-5 with TRBJ2-3, with a possible D match to TRBD1 (6 bases). Germline CDR1 MNHEY, CDR2 SVGAGI. V was cut by 0 bases and J by 0 bases, with 10 bases left in between. This CDR3 is 16 amino acids long. CDR3 sequence (DNA): TGTGCCAGCAGTTACTCGAGCGGACAGAGCACAGATACGCAGTATTTT. Translation gives CASSYSSGQSTDTQYF.

The table lists this clonotype with a few counts. The chain carries TRBV6-5 and TRBJ1-5; 7 bases match TRBD1. The CDR3 runs to 14 residues. Germline-derived CDR1 and CDR2 are MNHEY and SVGAGI. Unmatched junction bases numbered 8, after V lost 6 bases and J lost 6 bases. CDR3 sequence reads: CASSPQGGGQPQHF. The CDR3 DNA sequence: TGTGCCAGCAGCCCGCAGGGGGGCGGTCAGCCCCAGCATTTT.

This chain uses TRBV29-1 with TRBJ1-5; maybe TRBD1 (5 bases). V was clipped by 4 bases and J by 4 bases, with 11 bases between them. Germline CDR1 reads SQVTM; CDR2 reads ANQGSEA. CDR3 size: 13 residues. The CDR3 nucleotides read TGCAGCGTTGGGACGACAGAGAATCAGCCCCAGCATTTT. It codes for CSVGTTENQPQHF.

Here the CDR3 reads CASSVGRTAYTGELFF. CDR3 nucleotide sequence: TGTGCCAGCAGCGTAGGGAGGACAGCCTACACCGGGGAGCTGTTTTTT. The chain employs TRBV9 and TRBJ2-2; D may be TRBD1 (6 bases). V lost 0 bases and J 3 bases, leaving 12 bases between the germline ends. Germline assignment: CDR1 SGDLS and CDR2 YYNGEE. CDR3 size: 16 residues.

The chain joins TRBV20-1 to TRBJ2-1; D may be TRBD2 (7 bases). V was pared by 0 bases and J by 4 bases, with 19 bases between. The CDR3 consists of 17 residues. The germline V gene has CDR1 DFQATT and CDR2 SNEGSKA (reference sequence). The CDR3 nucleotides read TGCAGTGCTAGAGATCTAGGGGGGGCGGGAGATTACAATGAGCAGTTCTTC. This codes for CSARDLGGAGDYNEQFF.

This clonotype appeared many times. The chain employs TRBV20-1 and TRBJ2-5; D might be TRBD2 (5 bases). With the DNA end fitting TRBJ2-7 better, the J assignment may be wrong. The CDR3 extends over 10 amino acids. Germline loops: CDR1 DFQATT, CDR2 SNEGSKA (reference sequence). DNA of the CDR3: TGCAGTGCTAGCGGGAACGAGCAGTACTTC. It codes for CSASGNEQYF.

The rearrangement joins TRBV5-4 to TRBJ2-1; D might be TRBD2 (6 bases). Germline assignment: CDR1 SGHNT and CDR2 YYREEE (reference sequence). The germline V and J ends were trimmed by 0 bases and 13 bases, with 17 bases remaining between them. CDR3 length: 14 amino acids. For the CDR3, the DNA is TGTGCCAGCAGCTTGGCCGGAGGGGTAAAGACCCAGTTCTTC. Encoded protein: CASSLAGGVKTQFF.

Regarding this clonotype: A much larger clone differs by one base, so this may be a read error. The V call is TRBV25-1, the J call TRBJ2-7; 8 bases line up with TRBD2. The V gene's germline CDR1 is MGHDK and CDR2 SYGVNS. The CDR3 has 13 amino acids. The CDR3 protein is CASSGLASCEQYF. The CDR3 DNA reads as TGTGCCAGCAGTGGACTAGCGTCCTGCGAGCAGTACTTC.

V gene TRBV28 combines with J gene TRBJ2-4; 7 bases are shared with TRBD2. The V segment lost 6 bases and the J segment 6 bases; nucleotides outside the gene matches: 8. Looked up from germline, CDR1 is MDHEN and CDR2 is SYDVKM. The CDR3 loop spans 14 amino acids. Here the CDR3 DNA reads TGTGCCAGCAGCCTCAAAGCGGGAATAAACATTCAGTACTTC. The encoded protein is CASSLKAGINIQYF.

V and J are TRBV7-2 and TRBJ2-1; D is uncertain. The CDR3 totals 15 residues. The V gene lost 5 bases and the J gene lost 0 bases, with 11 bases spanning the gap. Germline CDR1 and CDR2: SGHTA and FQGNSA. CDR3: CASSGSVRSYNEQFF. Here the CDR3 DNA reads TGTGCCAGCAGCGGAAGTGTTCGCTCCTACAATGAGCAGTTCTTC.

In its sample, this clonotype was seen a few times. The chain links TRBV12-3 or TRBV12-4 to TRBJ1-5, with 9 nucleotides matching TRBD1. Trimming cost V 5 bases and J 2 bases; bases outside gene matches: 4. The CDR3 is made up of 15 amino acids. DNA of the CDR3: TGTGCCAGCAGTAGGACAGGGGCTGGCAATCAGCCCCAGCATTTT. It yields the protein CASSRTGAGNQPQHF.

The J gene is TRBJ1-1, the V gene TRBV20-1, with 8 bases fitting TRBD1. V shed 6 bases, J shed 4 bases, and the junction held 10 bases outside the gene matches. The CDR3 covers 14 residues. Looked up from germline, CDR1 is DFQATT and CDR2 is SNEGSKA (reference sequence). The CDR3 loop is CSAPGRTGITEAFF. DNA for the CDR3: TGCAGTGCCCCCGGTCGGACAGGGATCACTGAAGCTTTCTTT.

The V gene is TRBV12-3 or TRBV12-4, the J gene TRBJ2-7, with 11 nucleotides matching TRBD2. With V trimmed by 1 base and J by 7 bases, 18 bases remained unmatched. This CDR3 contains 19 residues. CDR3 DNA: TGTGCCAGCAGTTTAGGCCTAGCGGGAGGTCCAGGCTCCTACAATGAGCAGTACTTC. Translated: CASSLGLAGGPGSYNEQYF.

This rearrangement joins TRBV6-6 to TRBJ1-2; TRBD1 agrees at 8 bases. This CDR3 comprises 14 residues. The trim removed 5 bases at V and 4 bases at J, leaving 6 bases unmatched. Germline CDR1 MNHNY, CDR2 SVGAGI (reference sequence). Here the CDR3 reads CASSNLDRAYGYTF. The CDR3 DNA sequence: TGTGCCAGCAGTAACCTGGACAGGGCCTATGGCTACACCTTC.

This clonotype has a handful of counts. The rearrangement joins TRBV5-5 to TRBJ1-4; unclear D gene. The length of the CDR3 is 15 residues. Between the trimmed V and J ends, which lost 1 base and 4 bases, there was a span of 11 bases. CDR1 is SGHKS, CDR2 YYEKEE, per germline (reference sequence). In DNA form, the CDR3 reads TGTGCCAGCAGCTTGCCGTCGGGCGATAATGAAAAACTGTTTTTT. Amino acids: CASSLPSGDNEKLFF.

This sequence joins TRBV6-2 or TRBV6-3 and TRBJ2-7; 7 positions match TRBD2. The V gene's germline CDR1 is MNHEY and CDR2 SVGEGT. CDR3 length: 13 residues. V lost 5 bases, J lost 10 bases, and 11 bases stayed unmatched. The CDR3 spells CASSLSGLAVQYF. CDR3 nucleotides: TGTGCCAGCAGTCTTTCCGGGCTAGCGGTCCAGTACTTC.